Reported below is one TCR beta chain. This entry comes from a study of T cell changes during pregnancy in multiple sclerosis. The V gene lost 0 bases and the J gene lost 6 bases, with 12 bases spanning the gap. Germline V gives CDR1 LGHNA, CDR2 YSLEER. The CDR3 covers 15 residues. Assay: immunoSEQ multiplex PCR; the TCRdb copy retains only in-frame clones and omits some. The table lists some 74,000 clones, almost 95% of them singletons. This TCR was sampled from a female donor with multiple sclerosis, enrolled in a pregnancy study. The specimen comprised peripheral blood, sampled before pregnancy. The chain carries TRBV4-3 and TRBJ2-1; tentatively, D is TRBD2 (6 bases). The CDR3 DNA reads TGCGCCAGCAGCCAAGAGTCGCGGGGCCTCAATGAGCAGTTCTTC. Protein sequence: CASSQESRGLNEQFF.